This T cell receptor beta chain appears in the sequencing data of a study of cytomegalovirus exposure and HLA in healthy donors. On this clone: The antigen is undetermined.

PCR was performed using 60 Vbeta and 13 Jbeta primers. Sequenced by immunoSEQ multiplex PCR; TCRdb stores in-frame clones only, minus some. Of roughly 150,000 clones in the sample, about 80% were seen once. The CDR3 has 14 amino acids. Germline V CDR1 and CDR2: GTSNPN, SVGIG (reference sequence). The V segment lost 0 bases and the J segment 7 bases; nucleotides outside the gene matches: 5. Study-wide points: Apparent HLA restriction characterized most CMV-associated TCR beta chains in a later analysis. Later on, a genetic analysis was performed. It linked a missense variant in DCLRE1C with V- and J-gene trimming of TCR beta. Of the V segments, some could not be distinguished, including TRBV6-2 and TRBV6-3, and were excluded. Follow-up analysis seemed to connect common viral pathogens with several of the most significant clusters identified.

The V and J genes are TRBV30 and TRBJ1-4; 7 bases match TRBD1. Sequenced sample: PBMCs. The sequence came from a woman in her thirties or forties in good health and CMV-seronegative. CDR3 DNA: TGTGCCTGGAGTGTGCGTCGGGACAGTGAAAAACTGTTTTTT. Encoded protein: CAWSVRRDSEKLFF.